This T cell receptor beta chain was captured by sequencing in a study of blood T cell repertoires in COVID-19. As for the study in general: Samples taken during acute and convalescent COVID-19 were collected in the United States, Italy and Spain. The cDNA or gDNA used as material had been derived from T cells, B-cell-depleted T cells, or PBMCs.

Original handling: How many nucleated cells were present was estimated from reference gene primer amplification. The data were produced by immunoSEQ multiplex PCR, yet TCRdb's version contains in-frame clones alone and is incomplete. The DNA was the basis for D and trimming; V, J and clone size are from that table. This sample has 35,000 or so clones, with just over 90% found just once. This clone was observed a few times. The V segment lost 8 bases and the J segment 6 bases; nucleotides outside the gene matches: 13. Germline loops: CDR1 SNHLY, CDR2 FYNNEI. The CDR3 runs to 17 residues. The chain has TRBV2 and TRBJ2-7; 16 nucleotides agree with TRBD2. This sequence originates from a human donor in a cohort sampled during active COVID-19. Specimen: peripheral blood. The CDR3: CASGNTGLAGGPREQYF. DNA of the CDR3: TGTGCCAGCGGCAATACGGGACTAGCGGGAGGGCCCCGCGAGCAGTACTTC. The full variable domain, in which reference TRBV2 and TRBJ2-7 provide the parts outside the CDR3, is EPEVTQTPSHQVTQMGQEVILRCVPISNHLYFYWYRQILGQKVEFLVSFYNNEISEKSEIFDDQFSVERPDGSNFTLKIRSTKLEDSAMYFCASGNTGLAGGPREQYFGPGTRLTVT.